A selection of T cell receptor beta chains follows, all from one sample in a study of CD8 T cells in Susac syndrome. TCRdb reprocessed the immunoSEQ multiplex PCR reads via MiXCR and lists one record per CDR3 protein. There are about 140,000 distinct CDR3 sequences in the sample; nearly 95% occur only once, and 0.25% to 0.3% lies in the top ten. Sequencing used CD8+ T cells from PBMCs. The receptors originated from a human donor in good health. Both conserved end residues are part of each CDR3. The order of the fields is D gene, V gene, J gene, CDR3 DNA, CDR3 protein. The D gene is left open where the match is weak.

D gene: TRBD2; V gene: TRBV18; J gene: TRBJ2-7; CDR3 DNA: TGTGCCAGCTCAAACAGGGCCCCCGGACTAGCGGGTGTCCACGAGCAGTACTTC; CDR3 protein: CASSNRAPGLAGVHEQYF
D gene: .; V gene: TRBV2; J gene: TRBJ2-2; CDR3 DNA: TGTGCCAGCACCACCAACACCGGGGAGCTGTTTTTT; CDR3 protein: CASTTNTGELFF
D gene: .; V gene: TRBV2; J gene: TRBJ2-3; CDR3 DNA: TGTGCCAGCTGGATAGACTCCCCCGGGGATACGCAGTATTTT; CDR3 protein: CASWIDSPGDTQYF
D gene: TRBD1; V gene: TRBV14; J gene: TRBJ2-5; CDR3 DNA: TGTGCCAGCAGCGATCAGGACAGGGAATACCAAGAGACCCAGTACTTC; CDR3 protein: CASSDQDREYQETQYF
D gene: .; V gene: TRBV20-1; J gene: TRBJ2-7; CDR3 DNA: TGCAGTGCTAAGGAGGGGGCTTCCTACGAGCAGTACTTC; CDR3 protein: CSAKEGASYEQYF
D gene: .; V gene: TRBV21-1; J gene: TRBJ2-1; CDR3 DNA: TGTGCCAGCAGCTACCGATACGGGCATGAGCAGTTCTTC; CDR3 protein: CASSYRYGHEQFF
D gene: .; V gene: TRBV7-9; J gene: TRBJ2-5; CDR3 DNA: TGTGCCAGCAGCACGGGGGACGTGGAGACCCAGTACTTC; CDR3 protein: CASSTGDVETQYF
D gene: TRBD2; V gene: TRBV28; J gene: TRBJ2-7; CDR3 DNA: TGTGCCAGCAGTTGGGGCCCTCTAGCGGGAGTCCCCTACGAGCAGTACTTC; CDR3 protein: CASSWGPLAGVPYEQYF
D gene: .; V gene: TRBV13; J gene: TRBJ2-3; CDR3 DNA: TGTGCCAGCAGCTTATCCCGGGGTACGCAGTATTTT; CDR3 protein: CASSLSRGTQYF
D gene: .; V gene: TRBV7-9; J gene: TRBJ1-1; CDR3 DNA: TGTGCCAGCAGCTTAGCACAGTACACTGAAGCTTTCTTT; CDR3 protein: CASSLAQYTEAFF
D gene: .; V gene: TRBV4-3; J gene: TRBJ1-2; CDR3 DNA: TGCGCCAGCAGCCAAGATAGGGGGTACTATGGCTACACCTTC; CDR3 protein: CASSQDRGYYGYTF